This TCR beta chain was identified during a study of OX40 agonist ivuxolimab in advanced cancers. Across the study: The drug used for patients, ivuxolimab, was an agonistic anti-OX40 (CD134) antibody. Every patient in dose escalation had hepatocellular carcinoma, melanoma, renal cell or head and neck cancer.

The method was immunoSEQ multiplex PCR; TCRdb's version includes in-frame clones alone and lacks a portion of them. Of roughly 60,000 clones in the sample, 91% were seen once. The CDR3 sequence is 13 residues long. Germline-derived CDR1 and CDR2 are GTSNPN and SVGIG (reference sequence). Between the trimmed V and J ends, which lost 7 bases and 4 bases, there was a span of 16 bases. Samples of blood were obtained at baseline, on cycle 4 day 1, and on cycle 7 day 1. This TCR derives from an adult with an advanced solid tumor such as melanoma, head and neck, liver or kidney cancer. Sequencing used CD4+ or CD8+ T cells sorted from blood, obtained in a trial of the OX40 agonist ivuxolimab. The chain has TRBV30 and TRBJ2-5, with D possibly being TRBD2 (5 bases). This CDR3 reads CASRDFGVETQYF. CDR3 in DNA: TGTGCCTCACGGGATTTCGGGGTAGAGACCCAGTACTTC.